These 11 T cell receptor beta chains originate from one sample sequenced in a study of OX40 agonist ivuxolimab in advanced cancers. Method: immunoSEQ multiplex PCR; TCRdb's copy keeps in-frame clones and lacks some. Here the sample spans about 88,000 clones, roughly 85% being singletons. The input for sequencing was CD4+ or CD8+ T cells sorted from blood, taken in a trial of the OX40 agonist ivuxolimab. These receptors came from an adult with an advanced solid tumor such as melanoma, head and neck, liver or kidney cancer.

V is TRBV19 and J is TRBJ1-2; 9 bases map to TRBD1. CDR1 and CDR2 (germline): LNHDA, SQIVND (reference sequence). Trimming removed 3 bases from V and 3 bases from J; junction bases left unmatched: 5. CDR3 length: 15 amino acids. Written as DNA, the CDR3 is TGTGCCAGTAGTATGGCGGGACAGGGAGACTATGGCTACACCTTC. Amino acids: CASSMAGQGDYGYTF.

This chain links TRBV14 with TRBJ1-6; D uncertain. The CDR3 consists of 13 residues. Germline CDR1 is SGHDN and CDR2 is FVKESK. V lost 0 bases and J lost 9, with 6 bases in between. Here the CDR3 DNA reads TGTGCCAGCAGCCAAGATCTAGTTTCACCCCTCCACTTT. This encodes CASSQDLVSPLHF.

CDR3 DNA: TGTGCCAGCAGCTTTGGACTAGCGGGAAAGCAGTTCTTC. This gives the protein CASSFGLAGKQFF. V is TRBV14 and J is TRBJ2-1, with 12 bases matching TRBD2. The V segment lost 5 bases and the J segment 11 bases; nucleotides outside the gene matches: 4. Germline-derived CDR1 and CDR2 are SGHDN and FVKESK. The CDR3 sequence is 13 residues long.

The J gene is TRBJ2-1, the V gene TRBV15; 12 positions match TRBD2. The CDR3 length is 18 residues. Germline V gene data show CDR1 as LNHNV and CDR2 as YYDKDF (reference sequence). J lost 7 bases, V lost 0 bases, and 10 bases had no gene match. CDR3 sequence reads: CATSREDKLAGGRNEQFF. CDR3 DNA sequence: TGTGCCACCAGCAGAGAAGATAAACTAGCGGGGGGTAGGAATGAGCAGTTCTTC.

The chain recombines TRBV7-8 with TRBJ1-3; 8 nucleotides agree with TRBD1. V dropped 2 bases and J dropped 3; count of bases not matched to a gene: 3. The CDR3 length is 15 residues. The germline CDR1 and CDR2 sequences are SGHVS and FQNEAQ. This CDR3 reads CASSLLDRGGNTIYF. The DNA of the CDR3 is TGTGCCAGCAGCTTACTCGACAGGGGTGGAAACACCATATATTTT.

This clone showed up just once. J is TRBJ1-5 and V is TRBV28; D unresolved. Trimming stripped 5 bases from V and 6 bases from J, with 11 bases between. Germline lookup yields CDR1 MDHEN and CDR2 SYDVKM. This CDR3 has 13 residues. CDR3 DNA sequence: TGTGCCAGCAGTCAGTTAGGAGGTCAGCCCCAGCATTTT. As protein: CASSQLGGQPQHF.

The CDR3 sequence is CASSRDINTEAFF. The CDR3 DNA follows: TGTGCCAGCAGCCGGGACATCAACACTGAAGCTTTCTTT. The gene calls are TRBV7-6 and TRBJ1-1; D is possibly TRBD1 (6 bases). Germline-derived CDR1 and CDR2 are SGHVS and FNYEAQ. The CDR3 spans 13 residues. Trimming took off 5 bases at V and 2 bases at J, with 9 bases between the two ends.

This chain connects TRBV10-3 to TRBJ1-1, with D perhaps TRBD1 (5 bases). V was shortened by 10 bases and J by 0 bases, with 12 bases between the two germline ends. CDR3 length equals 13 residues. Germline-derived CDR1 and CDR2 are ENHRY and SYGVKD. The CDR3 nucleotides are TGTGCCACCCAGGACACGTTGAACACTGAAGCTTTCTTT. This translates into CATQDTLNTEAFF.

The gene calls are TRBV27 and TRBJ2-1, with 12 bases identical to TRBD2. Germline trimming cut 4 bases from V and 4 bases from J; bases unmatched to any gene: 8. Germline V lookup: CDR1 MNHEY, CDR2 SMNVEV (reference sequence). This CDR3 has 17 amino acids. CDR3: CASSSWASGRGYNEQFF. The DNA for the CDR3 is TGTGCCAGCAGTTCCTGGGCTAGCGGGAGGGGTTACAATGAGCAGTTCTTC.

The chain combines TRBV5-1 with TRBJ1-1, with TRBD1 matching 11 bases. This CDR3 is 15 amino acids long. J gave up 6 bases and V 4 bases, and 8 bases lay outside the gene matches. Germline V gene data show CDR1 as SGHRS and CDR2 as YFSETQ. The CDR3 DNA sequence: TGCGCCAGCAGCCCCCGGACAGGGGGCGAGGCTGAAGCTTTCTTT. Translated, it gives CASSPRTGGEAEAFF.

The table lists this clone with a few counts. CDR3 residues: CASSPKGGSTEAFF. The CDR3 nucleotides are TGTGCCAGCTCACCGAAGGGCGGGAGCACTGAAGCTTTCTTT. V usage is TRBV18 and J usage is TRBJ1-1, with no clear D. The V gene lost 3 bases and the J gene lost 4 bases, with 12 bases spanning the gap. The CDR3 sequence is 14 residues long. The germline gives CDR1 KGHSH, CDR2 LQKENI.